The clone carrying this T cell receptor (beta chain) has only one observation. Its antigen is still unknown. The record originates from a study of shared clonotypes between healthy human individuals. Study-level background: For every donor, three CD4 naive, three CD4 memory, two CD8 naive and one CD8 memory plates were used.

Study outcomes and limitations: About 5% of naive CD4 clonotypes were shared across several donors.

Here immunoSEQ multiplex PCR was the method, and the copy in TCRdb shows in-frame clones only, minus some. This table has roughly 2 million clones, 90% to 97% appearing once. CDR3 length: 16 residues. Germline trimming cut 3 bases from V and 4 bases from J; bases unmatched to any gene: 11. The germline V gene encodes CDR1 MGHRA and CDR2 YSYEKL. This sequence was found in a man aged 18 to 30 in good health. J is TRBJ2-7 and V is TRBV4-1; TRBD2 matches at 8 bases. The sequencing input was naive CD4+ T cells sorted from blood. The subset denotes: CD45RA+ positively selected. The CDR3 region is CASSQGPGLVSYEQYF. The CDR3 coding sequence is TGCGCCAGCAGCCAGGGACCGGGACTAGTATCTTACGAGCAGTACTTC.